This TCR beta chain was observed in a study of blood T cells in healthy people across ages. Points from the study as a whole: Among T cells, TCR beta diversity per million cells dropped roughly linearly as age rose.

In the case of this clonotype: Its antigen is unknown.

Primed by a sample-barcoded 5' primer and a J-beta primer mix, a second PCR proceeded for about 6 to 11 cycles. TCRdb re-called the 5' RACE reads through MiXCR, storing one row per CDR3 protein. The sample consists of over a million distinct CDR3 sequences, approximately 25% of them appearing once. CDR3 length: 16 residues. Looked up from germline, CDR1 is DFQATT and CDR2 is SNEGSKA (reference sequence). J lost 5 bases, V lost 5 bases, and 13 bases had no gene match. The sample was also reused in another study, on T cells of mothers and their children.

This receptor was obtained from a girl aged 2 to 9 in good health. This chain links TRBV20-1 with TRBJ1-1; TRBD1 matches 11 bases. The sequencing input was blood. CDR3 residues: CSALLTGTGGKTEAFF. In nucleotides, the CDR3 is TGCAGTGCTCTCCTGACCGGGACAGGGGGAAAAACTGAAGCTTTCTTT.